What follows are 24 T cell receptor beta chains derived from one specimen sequenced in a study of cytomegalovirus exposure and HLA in healthy donors. Primers: 60 Vbeta forward and 13 Jbeta reverse. Produced via immunoSEQ multiplex PCR; TCRdb's table is partial and in-frame only. The sample lists approximately 170,000 clones, over 70% occurring once. The sequenced material came from PBMCs. The receptors derive from a female donor in good health and CMV-seronegative.

V usage is TRBV5-8 and J usage is TRBJ1-5; D uncertain. CDR1 SGHTS and CDR2 YDEGEE come from the germline V gene. The CDR3 sequence is 13 residues long. The V end lost 0 bases, the J end lost 7 bases, and 8 bases lay between the germline ends. Here the CDR3 DNA reads TGTGCCAGCAGCTTGGTCCCTAACCAGCCCCAGCATTTT. Its translation: CASSLVPNQPQHF.

V gene TRBV11-2 combines with J gene TRBJ2-1; TRBD1 agrees at 8 bases. Per the germline V gene, CDR1 is SGHAT and CDR2 is FQNNGV. The ends lost 6 bases at V and 7 bases at J; junction bases unmatched: 5. The CDR3 consists of 13 residues. The CDR3: CASSYTGGNEQFF. The CDR3 DNA reads TGTGCCAGCAGTTATACAGGGGGAAATGAGCAGTTCTTC.

The chain employs TRBV5-3 and TRBJ2-1; D is perhaps TRBD2 (5 bases). TRBV5-3 is given ORF status, its function remaining uncertain. The CDR3 length is 14 residues. Trimming stripped 3 bases from V and 9 bases from J, with 16 bases between. CDR3 residues: CARSSKLASGEQFF. The CDR3 DNA sequence: TGTGCCAGAAGCTCTAAGCTAGCCTCGGGTGAGCAGTTCTTC.

This rearrangement joins TRBV7-6 to TRBJ2-3, with 8 bases that match TRBD2. CDR1 is SGHVS, CDR2 FNYEAQ, per germline. V dropped 5 bases and J dropped 8; count of bases not matched to a gene: 9. The CDR3 sequence is 14 residues long. In DNA form, the CDR3 reads TGTGCCAGCAGCACAGCGGGGGCGCGGGGTACGCAGTATTTT. Its translation is CASSTAGARGTQYF.

This chain connects TRBV7-6 to TRBJ1-1; no clear D. Trimming removed 5 bases at V and 2 bases at J, with 9 bases between. The CDR3 totals 13 residues. Germline V gene sequence: CDR1 SGHVS, CDR2 FNYEAQ. CDR3 in DNA: TGTGCCAGCAGCCTCCGGGATAACACTGAAGCTTTCTTT. Translating it yields CASSLRDNTEAFF.

The sample holds one count of this clone. The chain uses TRBV29-1 and TRBJ2-7; no reliable D call. Germline CDR1 reads SQVTM; CDR2 reads ANQGSEA. Deletions cut 4 bases from V and 0 bases from J, with 7 bases between. The CDR3 contains 12 residues. The CDR3 region is CSVAGSSYEQYF. The CDR3, as DNA: TGCAGCGTTGCTGGTAGCTCCTACGAGCAGTACTTC.

The V and J genes are TRBV13 and TRBJ2-5; D might be TRBD2 (5 bases). Germline loops: CDR1 PRHDT, CDR2 FYEKMQ (reference sequence). The CDR3 is made up of 14 amino acids. V was shortened by 5 bases and J by 4 bases, with 14 bases between the two germline ends. CDR3 residues: CASSLRLPPETQYF. The CDR3 nucleotides are TGTGCCAGCAGCCTTAGACTACCCCCAGAGACCCAGTACTTC.

This clone has just one count. This chain connects TRBV28 to TRBJ1-3, with a weak D call TRBD1 (5 bases). Germline V gene sequence: CDR1 MDHEN, CDR2 SYDVKM. Trimming left V 1 base short and J 3 bases short, with 19 bases between. The CDR3 spans 18 residues. Here the CDR3 reads CASSLLLGDGGIGNTIYF. In DNA, the CDR3 is TGTGCCAGCAGTTTATTGCTCGGGGACGGGGGGATTGGAAACACCATATATTTT. Complete variable domain (other parts from reference TRBV28 and TRBJ1-3): DVKVTQSSRYLVKRTGEKVFLECVQDMDHENMFWYRQDPGLGLRLIYFSYDVKMKEKGDIPEGYSVSREKKERFSLILESASTNQTSMYLCASSLLLGDGGIGNTIYFGEGSWLTVV.

Turning to this clone: The sample has other DNA sequences that encode this CDR3 too. The V and J genes are TRBV7-9 and TRBJ2-3; 8 nucleotides match TRBD1. Germline CDR1 SEHNR, CDR2 FQNEAQ (reference sequence). J lost 4 bases, V lost 1 base, and 4 bases had no gene match. CDR3 length: 15 residues. CDR3 protein: CASSLVGQGPDTQYF. The CDR3 nucleotides are TGTGCCAGCAGCTTAGTTGGACAGGGCCCAGATACGCAGTATTTT.

The chain combines TRBV5-5 with TRBJ2-5; 7 bases match TRBD2. Germline trimming cut 4 bases from V and 4 bases from J; bases unmatched to any gene: 7. This CDR3 region has 14 residues. Germline V gene sequence: CDR1 SGHKS, CDR2 YYEKEE (reference sequence). The CDR3 protein is CASSRRDYLETQYF. Here the CDR3 DNA reads TGTGCCAGCAGCCGCCGGGACTATCTAGAGACCCAGTACTTC.

V gene TRBV7-2 combines with J gene TRBJ2-1; TRBD2 aligns across 13 bases. V lost 6 bases and J lost 0; bases outside the gene matches: 11. The CDR3 is 19 residues long. Germline CDR1 SGHTA, CDR2 FQGNSA. The CDR3 DNA is TGTGCCAGCAGGAAATCCGGGACTAGCGGGAAAAGCTCCTACAATGAGCAGTTCTTC. It codes for CASRKSGTSGKSSYNEQFF. The full variable domain, its missing parts supplied by reference TRBV7-2 and TRBJ2-1, is GAGVSQSPSNKVTEKGKDVELRCDPISGHTALYWYRQSLGQGLEFLIYFQGNSAPDKSGLPSDRFSAERTGGSVSTLTIQRTQQEDSAVYLCASRKSGTSGKSSYNEQFFGPGTRLTVL.

The V and J genes are TRBV27 and TRBJ2-3; possibly TRBD2 for D (5 bases). CDR3 size: 15 residues. V was clipped by 5 bases and J by 0 bases, with 12 bases between them. Germline CDR1 is MNHEY and CDR2 is SMNVEV (reference sequence). The chain's CDR3 is CASSTARGSTDTQYF. The CDR3 DNA is TGTGCCAGCAGTACCGCCCGGGGTAGCACAGATACGCAGTATTTT.

The rearrangement joins TRBV28 to TRBJ1-5, with D tentatively TRBD1 (5 bases). The germline V and J ends were trimmed by 9 bases and 2 bases, with 14 bases remaining between them. The CDR3 has 14 residues. Germline CDR1 is MDHEN and CDR2 is SYDVKM. In DNA, the CDR3 is TGTGCCAGTAGACTGGTAGGGGGCAATCAGCCCCAGCATTTT. Its translation is CASRLVGGNQPQHF.

The rearrangement joins TRBV14 to TRBJ1-4, with a tentative D call TRBD1 (6 bases). Germline V gene data show CDR1 as SGHDN and CDR2 as FVKESK. V was clipped by 0 bases and J by 10 bases, with 15 bases between them. This CDR3 is built from 15 residues. The CDR3: CASSQETGGLVKLFF. DNA of the CDR3: TGTGCCAGCAGCCAAGAGACAGGCGGTCTGGTAAAACTGTTTTTT.

This clone has a single count. The chain links TRBV7-3 to TRBJ2-2, with a weak D call TRBD1 (6 bases). Germline V gene sequence: CDR1 SGHTA, CDR2 FQGTGA. This CDR3 region has 14 residues. Trimming cost V 6 bases and J 1 base, with 9 bases left between them. CDR3 DNA sequence: TGTGCCAGCAGTAAGGGACAGAACACCGGGGAGCTGTTTTTT. Residues: CASSKGQNTGELFF.

The J gene is TRBJ2-7, the V gene TRBV25-1; a possible D gene is TRBD1 (7 bases). CDR3 length: 18 residues. The germline CDR1 and CDR2 sequences are MGHDK and SYGVNS. The V gene lost 2 bases and the J gene lost 2 bases, with 22 bases spanning the gap. As DNA, the CDR3 is TGTGCCAGCAGTGAAAGGTTCCCCAGGGGGGTATATACCTACGAGCAGTACTTC. Amino acids: CASSERFPRGVYTYEQYF.

This chain joins TRBV30 and TRBJ1-2; 8 nucleotides agree with TRBD1. J gave up 5 bases and V 4 bases, and 6 bases lay outside the gene matches. The length of the CDR3 is 13 residues. Germline CDR1 is GTSNPN and CDR2 is SVGIG (reference sequence). The CDR3 bases are TGTGCCTGGATCCTAGGACAGGGATATGGCTACACCTTC. This encodes CAWILGQGYGYTF.

The sample holds one count of this clone. The rearrangement uses TRBV30 and TRBJ1-1; 7 positions match TRBD1. Per germline, CDR1 GTSNPN and CDR2 SVGIG (reference sequence). The CDR3 has 13 amino acids. V shed 1 base and J 3 bases; nucleotides not matched to a gene: 2. CDR3 loop: CAWSAQGDTEAFF. The CDR3 DNA follows: TGTGCCTGGAGTGCTCAGGGGGACACTGAAGCTTTCTTT.

The chain links TRBV27 to TRBJ2-2, with TRBD2 identical over 13 bases. Germline lookup yields CDR1 MNHEY and CDR2 SMNVEV (reference sequence). CDR3 length: 16 amino acids. With 8 bases clipped from V and 7 bases from J, the junction kept 10 bases outside the gene matches. Here the CDR3 reads CASGLAGATEGGELFF. The CDR3 bases are TGTGCCAGCGGACTAGCGGGGGCTACCGAGGGCGGGGAGCTGTTTTTT.

The chain employs TRBV6-1 and TRBJ1-5; D possibly corresponds to TRBD1 (5 bases). CDR1 MNHNS and CDR2 SASEGT come from the germline V gene. This CDR3 comprises 15 residues. V was pared by 3 bases and J by 0 bases, with 9 bases between. The CDR3 coding sequence is TGTGCCAGCAGTGATCGGACACATAGCAATCAGCCCCAGCATTTT. Encoded protein: CASSDRTHSNQPQHF.

The chain links TRBV29-1 to TRBJ1-2, with TRBD1 matching over 7 bases. The J segment lost 3 bases and the V segment lost 5 bases, leaving 6 bases of the junction unmatched. CDR3 length equals 13 residues. Germline values: CDR1 SQVTM, CDR2 ANQGSEA. The CDR3 coding sequence is TGCAGCGTTAGGTCAGGGGGTGACTATGGCTACACCTTC. This translates into CSVRSGGDYGYTF.

The chain recombines TRBV11-3 with TRBJ2-1, with D hard to call. The CDR3 sequence is 16 residues long. The germline V gene encodes CDR1 SGHNT and CDR2 YENEEA. Deletions cut 2 bases from V and 0 bases from J, with 11 bases between. In nucleotides, the CDR3 is TGTGCCAGCAGCTTAAACCGACGGAGCTCCTACAATGAGCAGTTCTTC. Translating it yields CASSLNRRSSYNEQFF. Full variable domain (outside the CDR3, taken from reference TRBV11-3 and TRBJ2-1): EAGVVQSPRYKIIEKKQPVAFWCNPISGHNTLYWYLQNLGQGPELLIRYENEEAVDDSQLPKDRFSAERLKGVDSTLKIQPAELGDSAVYLCASSLNRRSSYNEQFFGPGTRLTVL.

This CDR3 reads CASSPRQGVSRYTF. DNA for the CDR3: TGTGCCAGCAGCCCCAGACAGGGGGTGTCGCGCTACACCTTC. The chain recombines TRBV5-6 with TRBJ1-2, with TRBD1 matching over 9 bases. CDR1 SGHDT and CDR2 YYEEEE come from the germline V gene. This CDR3 has 14 amino acids. The V gene end was trimmed by 4 bases and the J gene end by 9 bases; junction bases not matched to a gene: 10.

This rearrangement joins TRBV5-1 to TRBJ1-4, with 7 bases matching TRBD1. Germline V gene lookup returns CDR1 SGHRS and CDR2 YFSETQ. Unmatched junction bases numbered 3, after V lost 1 base and J lost 3 bases. The CDR3 has 15 residues. CDR3 amino acids: CASSLRDSSNEKLFF. In nucleotides, the CDR3 is TGCGCCAGCAGCTTGAGGGACAGCTCTAATGAAAAACTGTTTTTT.